This note documents a single TCR beta chain sequence. Its antigen is not identified. These data originate in a study of T cell responses to AZD1222 COVID-19 vaccine. Points from the study as a whole: Repertoire collection took place solely once the T cell response had peaked. Baseline seropositives among AZD1222 recipients totaled only five or six. Increased Spike-specific TCR breadth and depth were observed after two AZD1222 doses.

Clones were sequenced by immunoSEQ multiplex PCR, and TCRdb holds only the in-frame ones, with some missing. The profile shows 150,000 to 200,000 clones, around 93% of them singletons. Material: peripheral blood, obtained on day 0 of AZD1222 vaccination. The sequence was collected from an adult in good health.

The CDR3 loop reads CASSPDGKRPYNEQFF. CDR3 coding DNA: TGCGCCAGCAGCCCTGATGGGAAGCGGCCCTACAATGAGCAGTTCTTC. V usage is TRBV4-1 and J usage is TRBJ2-1; a possible D gene is TRBD2 (5 bases). CDR1 MGHRA and CDR2 YSYEKL come from the germline V gene. Trimming pared 4 bases from V and 2 bases from J, leaving 15 bases between. This CDR3 comprises 16 residues.